This T cell receptor (beta chain) originates from a study of immune heterogeneity within non-small cell lung tumors (dated by TCRdb to between 2017 and 2018). As for the study more broadly: By histology, a handful of squamous cell carcinomas, about 11 non-squamous carcinomas and 1 tumor not otherwise specified were included. To examine intratumoral immune heterogeneity, the study used whole-exome sequencing, RNA-seq and TCR beta repertoire sequencing on multiple spatially distinct regions of each NSCLC tumor. TCR repertoires were analyzed from 55 to 60 tumor loci of approximately 14 patients, while transcriptome data covered only around 45 loci from approximately twelve patients. Binding of neoantigens to the HLA alleles of each patient was predicted with netMHCpan-3.0 for mutant peptides of 8 to 11 amino acids.

This clonotype came up a few times. Its recognized antigen is unknown. It has no much larger one-base neighbor in the sample; base qualities were not kept. V and J are truncated by 3 bases and 0 bases respectively, leaving an intervening sequence of 12 bases. CDR1 and CDR2, looked up from the germline V gene (reference sequence), are DFQATT and SNEGSKA. Spanning cysteine to phenylalanine, the CDR3 consists of 15 amino acids. This entry keeps only the CDR3 DNA: 45 bases, framed from base 1. The TCR beta CDR3 region was amplified with a multiplex PCR system, in which a first round of roughly 10 cycles was run using 32 V-gene forward and 13 J-gene reverse primers. First-round PCR used a QIAGEN Multiplex PCR Kit, and primer sequences were filed in Chinese patent CN105087789A. Illumina universal primers were added in a second PCR round performed with the Phusion High-Fidelity PCR Kit. TCR libraries were paired-end sequenced at 151 bp read length on the Illumina HiSeq X Ten platform. Turning to the authors' computational methods: Reads lacking multiplex PCR primers were removed with Cutadapt, read pairs were merged with PEAR, and CDR3 regions were called with MiXCR default settings. Shannon entropy measured repertoire diversity, while clonality was calculated as one minus the Shannon entropy divided by the ln of the count of productive unique sequences. Clonotypes present at frequencies of at least 0.5% were defined as dominant or high-frequency T-cell clones. TCRdb cleaned the public reads at Q25 with fastp, built clones with MiXCR and kept in-frame beta chains. Each CDR3 protein appears once, grouped with its most common genes and DNA. The V and J calls were not made by the authors but by TCRdb's processing. The sample yields around 3,000 distinct CDR3 sequences; 45% were counted once. The ten top clones hold 50% of the sample.

Overall study outcomes, separate from this receptor: Within a patient, identical dominant CDR3B clonotypes were found to recur across loci, yet unique high-frequency clones were also harbored in different tumor locations. Local tumor mutational burden and local T-cell repertoire clonality had a statistically significant but moderate positive correlation (R about 0.3). Individual patients mostly had different high-frequency TCR beta clonotypes.

For the TCR template, genomic DNA was extracted from bulk tumor tissue, and around 600 ng of gDNA was amplified for each sample. During surgery, several biopsies were collected from each primary tumor and placed as far from one another as possible within the tumor mass. Patients in the study cohort, which was described as untreated, were newly diagnosed NSCLC cases going through curative surgery. The donors were approximately 14 patients with newly diagnosed non-small cell lung cancer who were having surgery with curative intent. A couple of independent pathologists examined the resected tumor masses. Only DNA and RNA samples of high quality went on to sequencing.

The chain is made from TRBV20-1 and TRBJ1-5; D gene: possibly TRBD1, on 5 matching bases. The clonotype comes from a man in his sixties with non-small cell lung cancer. The sample comprised lung tumor tissue. The DNA sequence reads TGCAGTGCTAGTGGCGGGGGGGATAGCAATCAGCCCCAGCATTTT. This codes for CSASGGGDSNQPQHF.